The next 8 T cell receptor beta chains were all read from a single sample in a study of T cell responses to AZD1222 COVID-19 vaccine (dated by TCRdb to the early 2020s). The time point tag for this specimen amounts to: baseline before first vaccination. The sample's treatment or condition label, in plain terms: meningococcal conjugate vaccine given as trial control. Library method: the immunoSEQ multiplex PCR assay. Sourced from immuneACCESS, this table was stored by TCRdb with only in-frame sequences that have V and J called. A share of the clones is absent; for the studies checked, an unresolved V gene accounts for under half, and the remainder has no known explanation. The sample records around 120,000 clones, 88% of which are singletons. Of the sample, around 20% falls within the top ten clones. Sequenced here: peripheral blood, sampled on day 0 of MenACWY control vaccination. The receptors were gathered from an adult in good health.

This clone was seen just once. This chain links TRBV4-1 with TRBJ2-1; 11 positions match TRBD2. The CDR3 length is 17 residues. V lost 3 bases to trimming and J lost 3 bases; unmatched junction nucleotides: 7. Germline assignment: CDR1 MGHRA and CDR2 YSYEKL. In DNA form, the CDR3 reads TGCGCCAGCAGCCACACCATAGCGGGAGGGGGCTACAATGAGCAGTTCTTC. It encodes CASSHTIAGGGYNEQFF.

This chain links TRBV5-1 with TRBJ1-2; tentatively, D is TRBD1 (6 bases). Germline V lookup: CDR1 SGHRS, CDR2 YFSETQ. V was clipped by 4 bases and J by 8 bases, with 18 bases between them. This CDR3 has 14 amino acids. DNA for the CDR3: TGCGCCAGCAGCGGATCCCGGGGGGCCCAGGGCTACACCTTC. Protein sequence: CASSGSRGAQGYTF.

This sequence joins TRBV30 and TRBJ1-5; D is unresolved. This CDR3 region has 13 residues. V was cut by 1 base and J by 1 base, with 5 bases left in between. Germline CDR1 GTSNPN, CDR2 SVGIG (reference sequence). The CDR3 loop reads CAWSDGSNQPQHF. CDR3 DNA: TGTGCCTGGAGTGACGGGAGCAATCAGCCCCAGCATTTT.

In this sample, this clone turned up many times. The gene calls are TRBV9 and TRBJ1-1, with a possible D match to TRBD1 (5 bases). V lost 0 bases to trimming and J lost 4 bases, with 10 bases between them. The CDR3 has 14 residues. Per germline, CDR1 SGDLS and CDR2 YYNGEE. For the CDR3, the DNA is TGTGCCAGCAGCGTAGATTACGGGGGCACTGAAGCTTTCTTT. The encoded protein is CASSVDYGGTEAFF.

The genes are TRBV5-8 and TRBJ1-6; 8 bases are a match to TRBD1. Germline CDR1 is SGHTS and CDR2 is YDEGEE. This CDR3 has 15 residues. The V gene end was trimmed by 2 bases and the J gene end by 10 bases; junction bases not matched to a gene: 8. The CDR3 is CASSFQGAGESPLHF. CDR3 in DNA: TGTGCCAGCAGCTTCCAGGGGGCGGGAGAGTCACCCCTCCACTTT. Variable domain in full (rest from reference TRBV5-8 and TRBJ1-6): EAGVTQSPTHLIKTRGQQATLRCSPISGHTSVYWYQQALGLGLQFLLWYDEGEERNRGNFPPRFSGRQFPNYSSELNVNALELEDSALYLCASSFQGAGESPLHFGNGTRLTVT.

The chain recombines TRBV27 with TRBJ1-6; possibly TRBD1 for D (5 bases). Germline-derived CDR1 and CDR2 are MNHEY and SMNVEV (reference sequence). CDR3 length equals 15 residues. V lost 5 bases to trimming and J lost 9 bases, with 17 bases between them. The CDR3 DNA is TGTGCCAGCAGTCACCCGGTGGGGGTAGCTTCACCCCTCCACTTT. Its protein product is CASSHPVGVASPLHF.

This clone was seen just once. The chain joins TRBV5-1 to TRBJ1-3; D ambiguous. The germline CDR1 and CDR2 sequences are SGHRS and YFSETQ. The CDR3 totals 14 residues. V was trimmed by 0 bases and J by 1 base, leaving 5 bases between them. CDR3 bases: TGCGCCAGCAGCTTGGACAGATCTGGAAACACCATATATTTT. The encoded protein is CASSLDRSGNTIYF.

The chain employs TRBV5-1 and TRBJ2-5; either TRBD1 or TRBD2 may supply D (5 bases each). The V gene lost 3 bases and the J gene lost 4 bases, with 19 bases spanning the gap. The V gene's germline CDR1 is SGHRS and CDR2 YFSETQ. The CDR3 sequence is 16 residues long. The CDR3 sequence: CASSSQGRGVAETQYF. DNA for the CDR3: TGCGCCAGCAGCTCGCAAGGTAGGGGAGTGGCAGAGACCCAGTACTTC.